The clone carrying this T cell receptor beta chain has a handful of counts. In germline, CDR1 is GTSNPN, CDR2 SVGIG (reference sequence). Trimming took 0 bases from V and 3 from J, leaving 12 bases between them. The CDR3 is 15 amino acids. The data were taken from a study of blood T cell repertoires in COVID-19. Study-level information: The United States, Italy and Spain supplied acute and convalescent COVID-19 samples. T cells, B-cell-depleted T cells, or PBMCs supplied cDNA or gDNA.

The authors' processing: Quantification of nucleated cells was approximated via reference gene primer amplification. Only in-frame clones appear in the TCRdb table, and some are missing; sequencing was by immunoSEQ multiplex PCR. V, J and clone size are taken as reported in that table, and D and trimming were inferred from the DNA itself. The sample has 130,000 or so clones; 88% are singletons. Sequenced input: peripheral blood. V gene TRBV30 combines with J gene TRBJ1-3, with a possible D match to TRBD1 (5 bases). This TCR was sampled from a middle-aged man with acute or convalescent COVID-19. The CDR3 here is CAWSVVTGGGNTIYF. CDR3 DNA sequence: TGTGCCTGGAGTGTAGTCACGGGGGGTGGAAACACCATATATTTT.